This T cell receptor (beta chain) was profiled in a study of brain T cells in children with intractable seizures. General study findings and limits: Viral specificity was inferred only from CDR3 similarity; HCMV serostatus was unknown. Absence of clones before surgery may stem from lower sequencing depth.

Only cases whose brain tissue showed the highest T cell transcript signatures were sequenced. This CDR3 is built from 14 residues. V was cut by 5 bases and J by 2 bases, with 12 bases left in between. Germline loops: CDR1 MNHEY, CDR2 SVGAGI. This table comes from immunoSEQ multiplex PCR, and its TCRdb copy is limited to in-frame clones, with some not included. Among around 38,000 clones listed, approximately 92% were seen once. Points on this clone: Its antigen is undetermined.

This material consisted of peripheral blood, taken at surgery. The chain combines TRBV6-5 with TRBJ2-5, with D tentatively TRBD2 (5 bases). The clonotype originates from a girl aged 2 to 9 with tuberous sclerosis and intractable seizures. The CDR3 sequence: CASSILSGQETQYF. The CDR3 region has the DNA TGTGCCAGCAGTATACTCAGCGGACAAGAGACCCAGTACTTC.